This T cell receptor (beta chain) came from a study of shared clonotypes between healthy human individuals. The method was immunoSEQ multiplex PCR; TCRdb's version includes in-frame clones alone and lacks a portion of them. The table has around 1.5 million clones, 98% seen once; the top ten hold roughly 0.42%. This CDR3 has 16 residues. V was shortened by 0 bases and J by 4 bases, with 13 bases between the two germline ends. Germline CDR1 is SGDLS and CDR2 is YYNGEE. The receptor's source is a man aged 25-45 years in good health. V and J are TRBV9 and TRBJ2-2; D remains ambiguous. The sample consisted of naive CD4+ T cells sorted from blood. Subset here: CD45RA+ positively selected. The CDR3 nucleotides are TGTGCCAGCAGCGTAGGAGCAGTCGGTCTCACCGGGGAGCTGTTTTTT. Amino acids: CASSVGAVGLTGELFF.